This record looks at one TCR beta chain sequence and its context. PCR used 60 Vbeta primers and 13 Jbeta primers. TCRdb's table, derived via immunoSEQ multiplex PCR, lists solely in-frame clones and lacks some. This listing includes about 110,000 clones. This entry comes from a study of cytomegalovirus exposure and HLA in healthy donors. The CDR3 length is 13 residues. The V gene's germline CDR1 is LNHNV and CDR2 YYDKDF (reference sequence). Trimming pared 4 bases from V and 12 bases from J, leaving 18 bases between. The TCR was taken from a man younger than 35 in good health and CMV-seronegative. The rearrangement links TRBV15 to TRBJ1-1; maybe TRBD1 (5 bases). Material for sequencing was PBMCs. CDR3 amino acids: CATSMGGTGASFF. As DNA, the CDR3 is TGTGCCACCAGCATGGGGGGGACTGGGGCCTCTTTCTTT.